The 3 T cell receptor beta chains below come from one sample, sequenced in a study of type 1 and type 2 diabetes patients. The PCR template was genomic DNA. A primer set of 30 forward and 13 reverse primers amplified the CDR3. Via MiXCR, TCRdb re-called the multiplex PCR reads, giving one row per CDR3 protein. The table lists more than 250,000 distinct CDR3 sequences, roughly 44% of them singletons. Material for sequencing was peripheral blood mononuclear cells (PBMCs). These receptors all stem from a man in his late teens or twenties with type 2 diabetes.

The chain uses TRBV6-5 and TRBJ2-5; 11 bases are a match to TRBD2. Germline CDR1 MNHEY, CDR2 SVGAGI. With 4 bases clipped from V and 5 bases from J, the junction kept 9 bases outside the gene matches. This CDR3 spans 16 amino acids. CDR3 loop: CASSFVAGGPGETQYF. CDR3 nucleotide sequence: TGTGCCAGCAGTTTCGTAGCGGGAGGGCCAGGGGAGACCCAGTACTTC.

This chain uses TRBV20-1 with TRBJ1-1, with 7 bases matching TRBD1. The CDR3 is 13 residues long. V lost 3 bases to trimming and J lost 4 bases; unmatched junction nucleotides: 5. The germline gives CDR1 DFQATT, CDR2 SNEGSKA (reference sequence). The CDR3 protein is CSASEGAATEAFF. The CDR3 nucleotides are TGCAGTGCTAGTGAGGGGGCAGCCACTGAAGCTTTCTTT.

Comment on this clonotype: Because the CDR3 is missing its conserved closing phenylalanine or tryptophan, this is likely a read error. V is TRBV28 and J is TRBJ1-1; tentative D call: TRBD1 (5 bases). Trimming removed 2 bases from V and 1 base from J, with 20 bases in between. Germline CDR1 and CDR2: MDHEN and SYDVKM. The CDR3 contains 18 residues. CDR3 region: CASSLISQGTFPNTEAFS. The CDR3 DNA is TGTGCCAGCAGTTTAATTAGCCAGGGAACATTCCCGAACACTGAAGCTTTCTCT.